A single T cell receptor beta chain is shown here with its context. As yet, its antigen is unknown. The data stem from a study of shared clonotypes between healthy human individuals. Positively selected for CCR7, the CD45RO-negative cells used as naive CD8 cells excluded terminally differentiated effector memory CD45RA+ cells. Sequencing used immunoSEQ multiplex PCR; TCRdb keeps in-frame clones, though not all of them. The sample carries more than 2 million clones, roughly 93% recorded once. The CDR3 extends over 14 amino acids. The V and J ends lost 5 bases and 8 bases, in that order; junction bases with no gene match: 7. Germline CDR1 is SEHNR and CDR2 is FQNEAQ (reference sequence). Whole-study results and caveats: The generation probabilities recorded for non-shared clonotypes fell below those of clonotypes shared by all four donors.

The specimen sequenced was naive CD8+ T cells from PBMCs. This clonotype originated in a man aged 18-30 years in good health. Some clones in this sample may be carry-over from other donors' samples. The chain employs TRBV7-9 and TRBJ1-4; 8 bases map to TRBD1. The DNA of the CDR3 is TGTGCCAGCAGCCCCCGGACAGGGTGGGAAAAACTGTTTTTT. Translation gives CASSPRTGWEKLFF.